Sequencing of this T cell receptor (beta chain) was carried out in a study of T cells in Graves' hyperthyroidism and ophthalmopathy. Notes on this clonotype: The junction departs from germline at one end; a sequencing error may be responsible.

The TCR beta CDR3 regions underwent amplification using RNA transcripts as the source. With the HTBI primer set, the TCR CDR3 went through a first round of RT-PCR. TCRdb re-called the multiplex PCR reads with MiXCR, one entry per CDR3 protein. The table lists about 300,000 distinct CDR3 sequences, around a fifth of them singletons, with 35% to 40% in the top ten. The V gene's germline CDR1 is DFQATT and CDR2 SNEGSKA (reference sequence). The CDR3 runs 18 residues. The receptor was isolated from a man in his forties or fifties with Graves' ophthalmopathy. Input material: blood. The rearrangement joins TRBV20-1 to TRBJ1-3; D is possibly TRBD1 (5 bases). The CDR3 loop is CSARDEPGLTSSGNTTYF. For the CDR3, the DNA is TGCAGTGCTAGAGATGAACCGGGACTCACGAGCTCTGGAAACACCACATATTTT.